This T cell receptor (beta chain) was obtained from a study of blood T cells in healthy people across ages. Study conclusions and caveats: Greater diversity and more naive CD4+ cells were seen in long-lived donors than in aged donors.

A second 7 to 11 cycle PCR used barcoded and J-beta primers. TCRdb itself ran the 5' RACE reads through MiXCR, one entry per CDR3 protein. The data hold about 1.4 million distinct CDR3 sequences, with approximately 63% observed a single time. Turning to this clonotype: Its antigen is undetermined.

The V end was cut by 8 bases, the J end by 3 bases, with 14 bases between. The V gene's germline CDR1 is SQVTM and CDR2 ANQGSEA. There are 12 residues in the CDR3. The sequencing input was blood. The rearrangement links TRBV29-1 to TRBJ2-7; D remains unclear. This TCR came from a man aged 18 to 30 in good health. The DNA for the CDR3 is TGCAGCCTCCGGGTGAGCTTCTACGAGCAGTACTTC. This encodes CSLRVSFYEQYF.